The 27 T cell receptor beta chains below were found in one sample sequenced in a study of Ad26.COV2.S vaccination and SARS-CoV-2 variants. Some clones are missing from TCRdb's copy, which holds only in-frame ones; the method was immunoSEQ multiplex PCR. Seen here are around 450,000 clones, around 89% observed once, and the top ten hold around 1.6%. Stated treatment: some 20 received Ad26.COV2.S at low or high dose, single or two shots; 5 received placebo; per-sample allocation not given. Sampling was done on day 63 after the first vaccine or placebo injection. Sequenced material: peripheral blood, taken in a trial of Ad26.COV2.S vaccine versus placebo. These receptors were obtained from a person between 18 and 59 years old who received the Ad26.COV2.S COVID-19 vaccine or a placebo.

The chain has TRBV15 and TRBJ2-7, with D unresolved. The CDR3 totals 15 residues. V was cut by 0 bases and J by 6 bases, with 15 bases left in between. Germline V gives CDR1 LNHNV, CDR2 YYDKDF (reference sequence). The CDR3 is CATSRDAVVGFEQYF. CDR3 DNA: TGTGCCACCAGCAGAGATGCGGTAGTGGGGTTCGAGCAGTACTTC.

Here the CDR3 reads CAWSVAGTGGKPQHF. The CDR3 DNA sequence: TGTGCCTGGAGTGTAGCGGGGACAGGGGGTAAGCCCCAGCATTTT. The chain uses TRBV30 and TRBJ1-5; 11 nucleotides match TRBD1. This CDR3 comprises 15 residues. Germline lookup yields CDR1 GTSNPN and CDR2 SVGIG (reference sequence). The trim removed 0 bases at V and 8 bases at J, leaving 6 bases unmatched.

This rearrangement joins TRBV29-1 to TRBJ2-1; tentatively, D is TRBD1 (5 bases). Germline V gene data show CDR1 as SQVTM and CDR2 as ANQGSEA. The CDR3 consists of 14 residues. Trimming removed 4 bases at V and 1 base at J, with 11 bases between. Written as DNA, the CDR3 is TGCAGCGTTGTGTCTCAGGGATCCTACAATGAGCAGTTCTTC. Translated: CSVVSQGSYNEQFF.

The V call is TRBV15, the J call TRBJ2-5, with D perhaps being TRBD1 or TRBD2 (6 bases each). Germline-derived CDR1 and CDR2 are LNHNV and YYDKDF (reference sequence). There are 14 residues in the CDR3. V gave up 3 bases and J gave up 5 bases, with 13 bases separating them. CDR3 DNA sequence: TGTGCCACCAGCAGGGTGACAGGAGGGGAGACCCAGTACTTC. Protein: CATSRVTGGETQYF.

J is TRBJ2-1 and V is TRBV27, with TRBD2 identical over 9 bases. Germline-derived CDR1 and CDR2 are MNHEY and SMNVEV (reference sequence). CDR3 length equals 13 residues. V lost 5 bases and J lost 8; bases outside the gene matches: 4. The CDR3 region has the DNA TGTGCCAGCAGTCTAGCGGGAAGCCATGAGCAGTTCTTC. Protein product: CASSLAGSHEQFF.

CDR3 loop: CASKGPSGTRSDTQYF. The CDR3 region has the DNA TGCGCCAGCAAGGGGCCTAGCGGGACCCGATCAGATACGCAGTATTTT. V and J are TRBV5-1 and TRBJ2-3; TRBD2 matches 9 bases. Trimming cost V 6 bases and J 4 bases; bases outside gene matches: 12. The CDR3 totals 16 residues. Germline CDR1 is SGHRS and CDR2 is YFSETQ.

The J gene is TRBJ2-6, the V gene TRBV5-4; 7 bases are a match to TRBD2. This CDR3 has 17 residues. CDR1 and CDR2 (germline): SGHNT, YYREEE (reference sequence). V was clipped by 3 bases and J by 0 bases; unmatched bases: 6. DNA of the CDR3: TGTGCCAGCAGCTCCTTCGGGAGGAACTCTGGGGCCAACGTCCTGACTTTC. This codes for CASSSFGRNSGANVLTF.

The chain combines TRBV18 with TRBJ2-7, with D perhaps matching TRBD1 or TRBD2 (5 bases each). This CDR3 has 16 amino acids. With 3 bases removed from V and 0 bases from J, the gap between germline ends came to 15 bases. The germline gives CDR1 KGHSH, CDR2 LQKENI. The DNA for the CDR3 is TGTGCCAGCTCACCCCGGGGCGGAGCTCGCTCCTACGAGCAGTACTTC. This codes for CASSPRGGARSYEQYF.

The CDR3 region is CASSYRALQPQHF. In DNA, the CDR3 is TGTGCCAGCAGCTATAGGGCCCTTCAGCCCCAGCATTTT. This rearrangement joins TRBV12-3 or TRBV12-4 to TRBJ1-5, with no clear D. The V gene lost 6 bases and the J gene lost 6 bases, with 12 bases spanning the gap. The CDR3 has 13 amino acids.

This chain connects TRBV11-3 to TRBJ2-2; TRBD2 agrees at 11 bases. Germline trimming cut 8 bases from V and 7 bases from J; bases unmatched to any gene: 12. CDR3 size: 16 residues. In germline, CDR1 is SGHNT, CDR2 YENEEA. The CDR3 loop is CASQGGLAGGGGELFF. The CDR3 DNA reads TGTGCCAGCCAAGGCGGGCTAGCGGGAGGCGGCGGGGAGCTGTTTTTT.

The chain employs TRBV21-1 and TRBJ2-7; the table's D call of TRBD1 was not tested on the DNA. TRBV21-1 is classified as a pseudogene. The CDR3 sequence is 15 residues long. CDR3 in amino acids: CASSPHWTGRYEQYF. The CDR3 nucleotides are TGTGCCAGCAGCCCCCATTGGACAGGGAGGTACGAGCAGTACTTC.

The chain carries TRBV20-1 and TRBJ2-3, with 8 bases fitting TRBD2. The CDR3 extends over 16 amino acids. Trimming took 3 bases from V and 3 from J; bases not matched to a gene: 11. The germline CDR1 and CDR2 sequences are DFQATT and SNEGSKA (reference sequence). CDR3 region: CSASVREGLRTDTQYF. The CDR3 nucleotides are TGCAGTGCTAGTGTCCGGGAGGGCCTTCGTACAGATACGCAGTATTTT.

The V gene is TRBV5-8, the J gene TRBJ1-1; D is unresolved. The CDR3 totals 11 residues. CDR1 and CDR2 (germline): SGHTS, YDEGEE. V was cut by 0 bases and J by 9 bases, with 6 bases left in between. The CDR3 DNA reads TGTGCCAGCAGCTTGGTACAGAAAGCTTTCTTT. It translates to CASSLVQKAFF.

The CDR3 nucleotides read TGTGCCAGCAGCTTAAAGGCAGGGTTCGCAGATACGCAGTATTTT. Residues: CASSLKAGFADTQYF. The chain has TRBV7-3 and TRBJ2-3, with a possible D match to TRBD1 (5 bases). This CDR3 spans 15 amino acids. The germline V gene encodes CDR1 SGHTA and CDR2 FQGTGA. Trimming took 1 base from V and 4 from J, leaving 12 bases between them.

This clone was recorded a few times. This chain joins TRBV29-1 and TRBJ2-7, with TRBD1 matching 12 bases. The CDR3 covers 14 residues. V was pared by 6 bases and J by 5 bases, with 8 bases of the junction left unmatched. Germline V gives CDR1 SQVTM, CDR2 ANQGSEA. The CDR3 DNA is TGCAGCGTGGTAAAAGGGACAGGGGGCGACGAGCAGTACTTC. Encoded protein: CSVVKGTGGDEQYF.

The chain employs TRBV2 and TRBJ2-1; 8 bases agree with TRBD1. Germline V gene lookup returns CDR1 SNHLY and CDR2 FYNNEI. The CDR3 covers 14 residues. V dropped 6 bases and J dropped 5; count of bases not matched to a gene: 6. The CDR3 reads CASRGQAGHNEQFF. The DNA for the CDR3 is TGTGCCAGCAGGGGACAGGCTGGCCACAATGAGCAGTTCTTC.

The V gene is TRBV5-1, the J gene TRBJ2-5; 9 bases agree with TRBD2. CDR1 and CDR2 (germline): SGHRS, YFSETQ. The CDR3 length is 14 residues. J was trimmed by 2 bases and V by 1 base; bases with no gene match: 0. CDR3 DNA sequence: TGCGCCAGCAGCTTGCTAGCGGGACAAGAGACCCAGTACTTC. Translating gives CASSLLAGQETQYF.

The genes are TRBV25-1 and TRBJ2-7; 9 bases line up with TRBD1. This CDR3 contains 13 residues. V trimming: 6 bases; J trimming: 7 bases; junction bases outside the gene matches: 7. Germline CDR1 and CDR2: MGHDK and SYGVNS. The CDR3 protein is CASRDRGLGEQYF. The CDR3 DNA is TGTGCCAGCAGGGACAGGGGACTTGGGGAGCAGTACTTC.

The chain has TRBV28 and TRBJ2-3, with D perhaps TRBD2 (7 bases). CDR3 length: 16 amino acids. Trimming removed 6 bases from V and 3 bases from J, with 19 bases in between. Germline V gene sequence: CDR1 MDHEN, CDR2 SYDVKM. The CDR3 nucleotides read TGTGCCAGCAGCCCTGGGGGGGGCGGTGGAACAGATACGCAGTATTTT. Translated: CASSPGGGGGTDTQYF.

V usage is TRBV5-1 and J usage is TRBJ2-1; tentatively, D is TRBD2 (6 bases). This CDR3 region has 16 residues. Trimming pared 6 bases from V and 7 bases from J, leaving 23 bases between. Germline CDR1 is SGHRS and CDR2 is YFSETQ. The CDR3 nucleotides read TGCGCCAGCACCCAAGTCGTGGAGGGCCAACTAAATGAGCAGTTCTTC. Translated: CASTQVVEGQLNEQFF. Looking up the rest from reference TRBV5-1 and TRBJ2-1 gives the full variable domain: KAGVTQTPRYLIKTRGQQVTLSCSPISGHRSVSWYQQTPGQGLQFLFEYFSETQRNKGNFPGRFSGRQFSNSRSEMNVSTLELGDSALYLCASTQVVEGQLNEQFFGPGTRLTVL.

This clone appeared a single time. The chain joins TRBV19 to TRBJ1-2; D is perhaps TRBD1 (5 bases). CDR1 is LNHDA and CDR2 is SQIVND in the germline V gene (reference sequence). The V end lost 4 bases, the J end lost 4 bases, and 13 bases lay between the germline ends. The CDR3 extends over 14 amino acids. This CDR3 reads CASSNSGLSYGYTF. CDR3 in DNA: TGTGCCAGTAGTAACTCGGGGCTGAGCTATGGCTACACCTTC. Together with reference TRBV19 and TRBJ1-2, the CDR3 gives the full variable domain: DGGITQSPKYLFRKEGQNVTLSCEQNLNHDAMYWYRQDPGQGLRLIYYSQIVNDFQKGDIAEGYSVSREKKESFPLTVTSAQKNPTAFYLCASSNSGLSYGYTFGSGTRLTVV.

There are a few counts of this clone. V is TRBV4-2 and J is TRBJ1-5; 7 bases agree with TRBD1. The CDR3 is 14 residues long. V gave up 1 base and J gave up 7 bases; unmatched junction bases: 4. Germline-derived CDR1 and CDR2 are LGHNA and YNFKEQ. The CDR3 coding sequence is TGTGCCAGCAGCCAAGGGCACAGGGGACAGCCCCAGCATTTT. It codes for CASSQGHRGQPQHF.

The J gene is TRBJ1-6, the V gene TRBV6-5, with unresolved D. V lost 6 bases, J lost 11 bases, and 17 bases lay in between. CDR1 MNHEY and CDR2 SVGAGI come from the germline V gene. This CDR3 region has 14 residues. The CDR3 region has the DNA TGTGCCAGCAGCCTGGACGGGAGTCCGGCACCCCTCCACTTT. This translates into CASSLDGSPAPLHF.

The chain recombines TRBV30 with TRBJ2-1; D remains ambiguous. The CDR3 has 11 residues. CDR1 and CDR2 from the germline V gene are GTSNPN and SVGIG (reference sequence). V lost 0 bases, J lost 6 bases, and 3 bases lay in between. CDR3 sequence: CAWSVVNEQFF. In nucleotides, the CDR3 is TGTGCCTGGAGTGTTGTCAATGAGCAGTTCTTC.

CDR3 protein: CASSRGDAYNSPLHF. The CDR3 DNA reads as TGTGCCAGCAGCCGGGGGGACGCCTATAATTCACCCCTCCACTTT. This sequence joins TRBV3-1 (or the pseudogene TRBV3-2) and TRBJ1-6; D is possibly TRBD1 (5 bases). Germline V gene data show CDR1 as LGHDT and CDR2 as YNNKEL (reference sequence). Trimming left V 4 bases short and J 2 bases short, with 9 bases between. This CDR3 comprises 15 residues.

The chain couples TRBV6-8 to TRBJ2-2; 10 positions agree with TRBD1. The length of the CDR3 is 17 residues. The V gene end was trimmed by 5 bases and the J gene end by 4 bases; junction bases not matched to a gene: 10. The germline CDR1 and CDR2 sequences are MNHGY and SAAAGT. CDR3 loop: CASSHRDRGRSTGELFF. The CDR3 nucleotides read TGTGCCAGCAGTCACCGGGACAGGGGTCGCAGCACCGGGGAGCTGTTTTTT.

V gene TRBV7-9 combines with J gene TRBJ1-4; D is uncertain. V dropped 2 bases and J dropped 0 bases, with 7 bases sitting between them. The CDR3 is made up of 15 amino acids. Germline V gene lookup returns CDR1 SEHNR and CDR2 FQNEAQ (reference sequence). The DNA for the CDR3 is TGTGCCAGCAGCTTACTGCAGACAACTAATGAAAAACTGTTTTTT. It specifies CASSLLQTTNEKLFF.